This TCR beta chain was identified in a study of human T cells and chemical hapten exposure (dated by TCRdb to 2020 to 2023). About the full investigation: For sensitization, 2% DPC in acetone was applied to a roughly 2 cm by roughly 2 cm area of upper inner arm skin. Patients additionally received weekly therapeutic DPC doses to the scalp throughout the approximately 25-week study period. Patch testing on the upper back used Finn chambers containing 0.01% DPC, with scoring done after 6 days according to International Contact Dermatitis Research Group standards. The patient cohort, mostly female, included alopecia areata with under or over 50% scalp involvement, alopecia totalis and alopecia universalis. Libraries were combined into a pool for sequencing, and differences in TCR yield between samples came mainly from small differences in library volumes within the pool. The study tracked peripheral blood TCR repertoire changes in vivo during primary and secondary sensitization to the hapten diphenylcyclopropenone (DPC) in alopecia patients. Blood samples were taken from patients before sensitization (week 0) and then at 2, 6 and about 24 weeks after DPC sensitization. Blood for TCR sequencing was provided by twenty-nine alopecia patients at one to four time points (pre-sensitization, 2, 6 and 24 weeks). Beyond this particular receptor, the publication reports: Because every patient had alopecia, a presumed autoimmune disease, the patients' immune response might differ from that of healthy individuals. Compared with pre-sensitization or healthy control sets, expanded TCRs formed significantly more large CDR3 similarity clusters, which is consistent with antigen-driven responses. DPC sensitization did not change how many TCRs were above 1 in 1000 frequency, and no evidence was found of alterations in global repertoire structure. The number of PT1 expanded TCRs positively correlated with patch test score, significant at thresholds 8, 16 and 32 but not 4. Repeated subsampling changed both the strength of the expansion versus patch-test correlation and the threshold at which that correlation became significant.

Receptor libraries were prepared by RACE. Sequencer: NextSeq 500. Library preparation attached unique molecular identifiers to individual cDNA molecules for quantitative, reproducible TCR counting. For every blood RNA sample, sequencing covered both the TCR alpha and TCR beta chains. Turning to the authors' computational methods: A median of approximately 100,000 TCRs per sample was observed, with a range of about 23,224 to 750,000. V, J and CDR3 annotation of the TCR reads was carried out using the Decombinator software suite. For the PS versus PT1 abundance plots, all samples were subsampled to the same number of TCRs (28,000). TCRs were defined as expanded if absent before sensitization and observed at least eight times at the 2-week time point. Through fastp at Q25 and MiXCR, TCRdb rebuilt clones from the public reads, retaining in-frame beta chains. Each CDR3 protein appears once, grouped with its most common genes and DNA. In this record, the V and J calls reflect TCRdb's handling and not the investigators' own analysis. This sample holds tens of thousands of distinct CDR3 sequences; 11% were observed only once. Together, the top ten hold 2.2% of the sample.

The germline V gene yields MNHEY for CDR1 and SVGEGT for CDR2. Clipping removes 0 bases from V and 4 bases from J, with 11 as the unmatched junction base count. From its cysteine to its phenylalanine, the CDR3 spans 19 amino acids. The only DNA kept is the CDR3, 57 bases in frame from the first base. About this clonotype itself: No antigen is known for it. Nothing much larger sits one base from this clone, and base qualities are not available.

The sample's time point, from its label and the paper: patch test 2, 6 weeks after DPC sensitization. Sample treatment or condition, as interpreted from the label and publication: therapeutic diphenylcyclopropenone sensitization with weekly scalp DPC. At each patch-test visit, blood was drawn before the patch test was applied. Patients were considered eligible if aged 18 to 70, diagnosed with alopecia and deemed suitable for DPC therapy, and patients were excluded if pregnant. Unfractionated whole blood was collected in Tempus Blood RNA tubes, and total RNA was extracted from that blood. The TCR sequence derives from a man between 35 and 55 years old with alopecia areata. Some clones in this sample may be carry-over from other donors' samples. The chain is encoded by TRBV6-2 or TRBV6-3 joined to TRBJ2-1, with TRBD2 matching 11 junction bases. The sample here was whole blood, taken in connection with sensitization to the hapten diphenylcyclopropenone (DPC). At the DNA level, the sequence is TGTGCCAGCAGTTACTCGAAGTGGTCGACTAGCGGGACTTACAATGAGCAGTTCTTC. Its amino acids are CASSYSKWSTSGTYNEQFF.